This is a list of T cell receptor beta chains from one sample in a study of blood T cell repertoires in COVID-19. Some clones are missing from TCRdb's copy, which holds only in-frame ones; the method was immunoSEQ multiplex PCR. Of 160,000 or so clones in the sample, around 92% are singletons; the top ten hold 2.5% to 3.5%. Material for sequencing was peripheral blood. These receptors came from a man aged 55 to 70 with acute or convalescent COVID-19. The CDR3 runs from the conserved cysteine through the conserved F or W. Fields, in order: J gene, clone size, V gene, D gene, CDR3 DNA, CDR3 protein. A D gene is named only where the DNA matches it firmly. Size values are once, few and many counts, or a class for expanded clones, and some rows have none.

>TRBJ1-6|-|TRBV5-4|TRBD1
TGTGCCAGCAGCTTTCTTCGGGACAGGTTGTCACCCCTCCACTTT
CASSFLRDRLSPLHF
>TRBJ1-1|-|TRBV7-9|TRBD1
TGTGCCAGCAGCCGGATGGGGACAGGGAACACTGAAGCTTTCTTT
CASSRMGTGNTEAFF
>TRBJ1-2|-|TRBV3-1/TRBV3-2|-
TGTGCCAGCAGCCAGCGCGGCCAGGGACTCGGGGTAGGCTACACCTTC
CASSQRGQGLGVGYTF
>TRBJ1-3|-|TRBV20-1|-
TGCAGTGCTCCCGTGGCGGACACCATATATTTT
CSAPVADTIYF
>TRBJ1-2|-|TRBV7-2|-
TGTGCCAGCAGCTTAGCGCGGGGGCCCTACTCAGGGTACACCTTC
CASSLARGPYSGYTF
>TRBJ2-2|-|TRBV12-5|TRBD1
TGTGCTAGTGGAAACAGGGGCGCGAACACCGGGGAGCTGTTTTTT
CASGNRGANTGELFF
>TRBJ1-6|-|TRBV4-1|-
TGCGCCAGCAGCCAAGATCGAACAGATAATTCACCCCTCCACTTT
CASSQDRTDNSPLHF
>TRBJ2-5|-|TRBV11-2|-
TGTGCCAGCAGCAGAGACAGGCAAGAGACCCAGTACTTC
CASSRDRQETQYF
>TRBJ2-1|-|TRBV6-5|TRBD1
TGTGCCAGCAGTTACCCGGGACAGTCCGTAAATGAGCAGTTCTTC
CASSYPGQSVNEQFF
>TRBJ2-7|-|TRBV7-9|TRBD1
TGTGCCAGCAGCTTAAGGGACAGCTACGAGCAGTACTTC
CASSLRDSYEQYF
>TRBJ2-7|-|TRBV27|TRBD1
TGTGCCAGCAGTGAAATCCAGGGGGCTGGCTACGAGCAGTACTTC
CASSEIQGAGYEQYF
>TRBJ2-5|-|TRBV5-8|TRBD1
TGTGCCAGCAGCTTCTCGGGACAGGGGGACCAAGAGACCCAGTACTTC
CASSFSGQGDQETQYF
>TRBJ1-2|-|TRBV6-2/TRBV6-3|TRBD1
TGTGCCAGCAGTTACAGACAGGGGGATTCCTATGGCTACACCTTC
CASSYRQGDSYGYTF
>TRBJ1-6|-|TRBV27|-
TGTGCCAGCAGACTTCAATCGGCGACAGTCTCCTATAATTCACCCCTCCACTTT
CASRLQSATVSYNSPLHF
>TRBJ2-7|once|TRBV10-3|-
TGTGCCATCAGTGATTTGAGTAGGGGTGCCTACGAGCAGTACTTC
CAISDLSRGAYEQYF
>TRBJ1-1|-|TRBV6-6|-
TGTGCCAGCACCGTGGGAGGGACTGAAGCTTTCTTT
CASTVGGTEAFF